The rows below give T cell receptor beta chains drawn from one sample of a study of beta chain features in type 1 diabetes. Using immunoSEQ multiplex PCR, the repertoire was profiled, and TCRdb retains in-frame clones only, with some absent. The sample lists around 500,000 clones; 10% to 12% were seen once. Specimen: naive CD4+ T cells from blood. These receptors were obtained from a woman aged 18-35 years in good health. The CDR3 runs from the conserved cysteine through the conserved F or W. Fields, in order: CDR3 protein, CDR3 DNA, D gene, J gene, V gene, clone size. A D gene is named only where the DNA matches it firmly. Size values are once, few and many counts, or a class for expanded clones, and some rows have none.

CASSRQGFGANVLTF,TGTGCCAGCAGTCGTCAGGGGTTTGGGGCCAACGTCCTGACTTTC,.,TRBJ2-6,TRBV7-8,few
CASSFTSGPADTQYF,TGTGCCAGCAGCTTTACTAGCGGGCCCGCAGATACGCAGTATTTT,TRBD2,TRBJ2-3,TRBV5-4,few
CASSPGQFQPQHF,TGTGCCAGCAGCCCGGGACAGTTCCAGCCCCAGCATTTT,TRBD1,TRBJ1-5,TRBV7-9,few
CASSLPGGTQYF,TGTGCCAGCAGCCTCCCGGGGGGGACCCAGTACTTC,TRBD2,TRBJ2-5,TRBV6-6,.
CASSSSGLAKNIQYF,TGTGCCAGCAGCTCGTCTGGACTAGCCAAAAACATTCAGTACTTC,.,TRBJ2-4,TRBV7-2,few
CASSLNSGTGFNEQFF,TGTGCCAGCAGCTTAAATTCTGGGACAGGGTTCAATGAGCAGTTCTTC,TRBD1,TRBJ2-1,TRBV7-3,.
CSVGGPGYEQYF,TGCAGCGTTGGCGGTCCGGGTTACGAGCAGTACTTC,.,TRBJ2-7,TRBV29-1,few
CASSLGGSSNQPQHF,TGTGCCAGCAGCTTAGGAGGGTCGAGCAATCAGCCCCAGCATTTT,.,TRBJ1-5,TRBV7-9,.
CASSLAGTRQETQYF,TGTGCCAGCAGCTTGGCCGGGACTCGCCAAGAGACCCAGTACTTC,.,TRBJ2-5,TRBV9,.
CASSLGSGQPQHF,TGTGCCAGCAGCTTAGGGTCGGGACAGCCCCAGCATTTT,.,TRBJ1-5,TRBV7-9,few
CASSDSKGGQPQHF,TGTGCCAGCAGCGACAGTAAAGGGGGTCAGCCCCAGCATTTT,.,TRBJ1-5,TRBV5-6,.
CASSLGRETYEQYF,TGTGCCAGCAGCTTAGGTCGCGAAACCTACGAGCAGTACTTC,.,TRBJ2-7,TRBV7-2,few
CASSLQGSGNTIYF,TGTGCCAGCAGCTTGCAGGGCTCTGGAAACACCATATATTTT,.,TRBJ1-3,TRBV7-6,.
CASSSPGIQYF,TGTGCCAGCAGCTCACCGGGCATTCAGTACTTC,.,TRBJ2-4,TRBV6-5,.
CASSGRASSSGELFF,TGCGCCAGCAGCGGAAGGGCCAGTTCGTCCGGGGAGCTGTTTTTT,.,TRBJ2-2,TRBV4-3,few
CASSEGGTGKNIQYF,TGTGCCAGCAGTGAGGGGGGGACAGGCAAAAACATTCAGTACTTC,.,TRBJ2-4,TRBV6-1,.
CASSRYSGGAETQYF,TGTGCCAGCAGCCGCTATAGCGGGGGGGCCGAGACCCAGTACTTC,TRBD2,TRBJ2-5,TRBV4-2,.
CASSSRLQETQYF,TGTGCCAGCAGCTCCCGCCTACAAGAGACCCAGTACTTC,.,TRBJ2-5,TRBV9,.
CASSRGFGVDTQYF,TGCGCCAGCTCGAGGGGGTTTGGTGTCGATACGCAGTATTTT,.,TRBJ2-3,TRBV5-1,.
CASSLQTQTHF,TGTGCCAGCAGTTTGCAGACCCAGACCCATTTT,.,TRBJ2-2,TRBV28,.
CASSMGTTARTGNQPQHF,TGTGCCAGTAGTATGGGAACGACCGCTCGGACAGGTAATCAGCCCCAGCATTTT,TRBD1,TRBJ1-5,TRBV19,few
CASRRTGQNYGYTF,TGTGCCAGCAGGCGGACAGGGCAAAACTATGGCTACACCTTC,TRBD1,TRBJ1-2,TRBV6-5,.
CASSTTSGISYEQYF,TGTGCCAGCAGTACCACTAGCGGGATCTCCTACGAGCAGTACTTC,TRBD2,TRBJ2-7,TRBV6-5,few